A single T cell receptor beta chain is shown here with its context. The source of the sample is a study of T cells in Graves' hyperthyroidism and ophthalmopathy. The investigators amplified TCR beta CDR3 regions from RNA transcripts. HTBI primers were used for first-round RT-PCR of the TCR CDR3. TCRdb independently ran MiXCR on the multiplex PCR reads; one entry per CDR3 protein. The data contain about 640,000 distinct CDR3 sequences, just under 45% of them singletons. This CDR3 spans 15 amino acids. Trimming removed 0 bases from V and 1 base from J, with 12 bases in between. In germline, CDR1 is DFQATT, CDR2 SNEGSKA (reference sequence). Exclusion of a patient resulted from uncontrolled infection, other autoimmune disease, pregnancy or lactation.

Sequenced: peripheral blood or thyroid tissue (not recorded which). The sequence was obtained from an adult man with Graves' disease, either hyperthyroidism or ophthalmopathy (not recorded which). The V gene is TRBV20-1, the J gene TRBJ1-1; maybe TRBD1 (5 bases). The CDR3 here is CSARDHQGGNTEAFF. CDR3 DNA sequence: TGCAGTGCTAGAGATCACCAGGGTGGGAACACTGAAGCTTTCTTT.